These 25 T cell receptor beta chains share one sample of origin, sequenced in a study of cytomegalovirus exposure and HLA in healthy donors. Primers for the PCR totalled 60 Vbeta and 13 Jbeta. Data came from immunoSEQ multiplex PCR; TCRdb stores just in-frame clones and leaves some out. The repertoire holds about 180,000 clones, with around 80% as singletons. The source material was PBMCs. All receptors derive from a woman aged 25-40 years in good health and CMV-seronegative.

CDR3 sequence reads: CASSFTGEFRNEQFF. The CDR3 DNA follows: TGCGCCAGCAGCTTTACCGGGGAGTTCCGGAATGAGCAGTTCTTC. V is TRBV5-1 and J is TRBJ2-1; possibly TRBD2 for D (5 bases). This CDR3 is built from 15 residues. Germline loops: CDR1 SGHRS, CDR2 YFSETQ. Trimming left V 2 bases short and J 7 bases short, with 16 bases between.

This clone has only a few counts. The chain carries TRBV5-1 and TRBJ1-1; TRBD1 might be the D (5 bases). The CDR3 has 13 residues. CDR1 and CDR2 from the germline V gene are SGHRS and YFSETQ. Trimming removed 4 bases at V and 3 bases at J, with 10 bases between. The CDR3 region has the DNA TGCGCCAGCAGCGACCCGGGGGACACTGAAGCTTTCTTT. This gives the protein CASSDPGDTEAFF.

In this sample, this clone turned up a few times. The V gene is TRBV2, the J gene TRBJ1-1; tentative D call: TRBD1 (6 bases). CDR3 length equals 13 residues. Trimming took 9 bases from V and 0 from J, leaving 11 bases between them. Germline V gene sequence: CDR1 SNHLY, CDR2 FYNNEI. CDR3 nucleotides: TGTGCCAGTAAGACAGGTTTGAACACTGAAGCTTTCTTT. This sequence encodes CASKTGLNTEAFF.

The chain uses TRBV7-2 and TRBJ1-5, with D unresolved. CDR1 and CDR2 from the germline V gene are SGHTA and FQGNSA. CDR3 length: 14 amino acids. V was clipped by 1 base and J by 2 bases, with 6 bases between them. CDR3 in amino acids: CASSLGSGNQPQHF. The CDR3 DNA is TGTGCCAGCAGCTTAGGGTCGGGCAATCAGCCCCAGCATTTT. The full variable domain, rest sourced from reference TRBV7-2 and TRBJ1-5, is GAGVSQSPSNKVTEKGKDVELRCDPISGHTALYWYRQSLGQGLEFLIYFQGNSAPDKSGLPSDRFSAERTGGSVSTLTIQRTQQEDSAVYLCASSLGSGNQPQHFGDGTRLSIL.

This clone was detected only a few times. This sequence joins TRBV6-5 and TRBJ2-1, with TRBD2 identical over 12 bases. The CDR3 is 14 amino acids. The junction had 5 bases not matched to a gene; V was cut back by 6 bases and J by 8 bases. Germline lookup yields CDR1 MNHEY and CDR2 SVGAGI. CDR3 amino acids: CASSLAGGWYEQFF. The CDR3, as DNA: TGTGCCAGCAGCCTAGCGGGGGGGTGGTATGAGCAGTTCTTC.

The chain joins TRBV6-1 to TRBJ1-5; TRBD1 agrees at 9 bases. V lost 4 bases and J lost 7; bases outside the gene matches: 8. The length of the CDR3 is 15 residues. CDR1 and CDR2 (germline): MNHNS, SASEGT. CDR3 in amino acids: CASSGNRGRIQPQHF. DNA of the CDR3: TGTGCCAGCAGTGGCAACAGGGGGCGAATCCAGCCCCAGCATTTT.

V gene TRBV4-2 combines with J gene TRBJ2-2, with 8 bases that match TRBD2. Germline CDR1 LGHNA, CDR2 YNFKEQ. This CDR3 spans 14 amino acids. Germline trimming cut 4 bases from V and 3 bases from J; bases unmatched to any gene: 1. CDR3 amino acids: CASSPREDTGELFF. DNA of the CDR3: TGTGCCAGCAGCCCGCGGGAGGACACCGGGGAGCTGTTTTTT.

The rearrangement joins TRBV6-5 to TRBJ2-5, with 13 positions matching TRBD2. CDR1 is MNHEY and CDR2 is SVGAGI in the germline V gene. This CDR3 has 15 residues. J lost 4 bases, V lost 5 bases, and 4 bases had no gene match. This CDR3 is CASSTGLAGVETQYF. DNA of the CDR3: TGTGCCAGCAGTACAGGACTAGCGGGGGTAGAGACCCAGTACTTC.

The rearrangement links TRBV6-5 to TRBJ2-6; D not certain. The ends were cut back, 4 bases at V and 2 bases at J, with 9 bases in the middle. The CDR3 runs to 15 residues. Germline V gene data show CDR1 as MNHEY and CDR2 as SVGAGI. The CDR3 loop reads CASSSGDAGANVLTF. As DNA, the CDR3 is TGTGCCAGCAGTTCTGGAGACGCTGGGGCCAACGTCCTGACTTTC.

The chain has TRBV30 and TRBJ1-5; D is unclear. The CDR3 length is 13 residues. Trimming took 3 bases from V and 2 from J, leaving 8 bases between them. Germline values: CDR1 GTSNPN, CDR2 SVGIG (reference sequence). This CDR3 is CAWSPAGNQPQHF. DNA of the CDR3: TGTGCCTGGAGCCCGGCGGGCAATCAGCCCCAGCATTTT.

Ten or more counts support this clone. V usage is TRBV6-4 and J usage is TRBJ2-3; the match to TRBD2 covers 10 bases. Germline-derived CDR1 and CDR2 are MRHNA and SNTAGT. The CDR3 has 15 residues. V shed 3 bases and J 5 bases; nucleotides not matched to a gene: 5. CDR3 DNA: TGTGCCAGCAGTGAGGAAGCGGGGGGGCAAGATACGCAGTATTTT. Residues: CASSEEAGGQDTQYF.

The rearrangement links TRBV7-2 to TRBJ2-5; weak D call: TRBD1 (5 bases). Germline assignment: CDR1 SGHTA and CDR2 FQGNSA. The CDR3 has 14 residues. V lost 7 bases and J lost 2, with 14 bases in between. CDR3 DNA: TGTGCCAGCACCCCCTGGGGCGGACAAGAGACCCAGTACTTC. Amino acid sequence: CASTPWGGQETQYF.

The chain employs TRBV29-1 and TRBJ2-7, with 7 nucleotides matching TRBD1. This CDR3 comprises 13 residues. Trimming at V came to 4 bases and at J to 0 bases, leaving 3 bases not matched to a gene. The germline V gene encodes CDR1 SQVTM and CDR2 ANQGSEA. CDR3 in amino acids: CSVGDSRSYEQYF. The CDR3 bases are TGCAGCGTTGGGGACAGCCGCTCCTACGAGCAGTACTTC.

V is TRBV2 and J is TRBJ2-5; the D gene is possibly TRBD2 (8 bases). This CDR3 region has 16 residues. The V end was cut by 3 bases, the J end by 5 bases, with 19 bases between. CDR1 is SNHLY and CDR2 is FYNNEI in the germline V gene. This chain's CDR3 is CASSEESGGRGETQYF. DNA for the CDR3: TGTGCCAGCAGTGAGGAAAGCGGGGGCAGGGGGGAGACCCAGTACTTC.

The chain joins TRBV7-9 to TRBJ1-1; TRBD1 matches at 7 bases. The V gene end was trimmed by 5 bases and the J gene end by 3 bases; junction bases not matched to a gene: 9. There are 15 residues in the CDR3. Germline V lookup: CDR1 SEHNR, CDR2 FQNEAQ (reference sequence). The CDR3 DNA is TGTGCCAGCAGCCAATGGACAGGAAAGCACACTGAAGCTTTCTTT. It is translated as CASSQWTGKHTEAFF.

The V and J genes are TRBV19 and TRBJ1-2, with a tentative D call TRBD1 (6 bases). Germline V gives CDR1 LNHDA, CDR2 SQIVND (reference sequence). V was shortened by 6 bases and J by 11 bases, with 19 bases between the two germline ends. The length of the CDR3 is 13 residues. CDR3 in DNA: TGTGCCAGTAGCCAGGGACACCCGGTGGTATACACCTTC. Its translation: CASSQGHPVVYTF.

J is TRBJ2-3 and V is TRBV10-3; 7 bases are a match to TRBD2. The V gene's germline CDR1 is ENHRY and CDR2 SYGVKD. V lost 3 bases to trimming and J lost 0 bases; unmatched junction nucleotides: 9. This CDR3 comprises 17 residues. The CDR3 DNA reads TGTGCCATCAGTGACCTAGCGGCCTTAACTAGCACAGATACGCAGTATTTT. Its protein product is CAISDLAALTSTDTQYF.

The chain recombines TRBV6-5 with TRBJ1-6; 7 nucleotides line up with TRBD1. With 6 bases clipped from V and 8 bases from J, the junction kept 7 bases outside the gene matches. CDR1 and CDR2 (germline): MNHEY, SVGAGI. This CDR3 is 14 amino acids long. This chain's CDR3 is CASRSRGWDSPLHF. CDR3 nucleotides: TGTGCCAGCAGATCCAGGGGGTGGGATTCACCCCTCCACTTT.

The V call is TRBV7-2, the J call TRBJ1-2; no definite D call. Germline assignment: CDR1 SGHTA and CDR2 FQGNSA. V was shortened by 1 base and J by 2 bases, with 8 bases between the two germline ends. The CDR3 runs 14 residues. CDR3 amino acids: CASSLGHLNYGYTF. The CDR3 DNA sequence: TGTGCCAGCAGCTTAGGACACCTCAACTATGGCTACACCTTC.

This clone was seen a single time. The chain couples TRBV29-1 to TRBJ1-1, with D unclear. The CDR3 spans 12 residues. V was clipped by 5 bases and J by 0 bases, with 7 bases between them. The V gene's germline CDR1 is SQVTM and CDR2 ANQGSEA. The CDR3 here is CSVRGLNTEAFF. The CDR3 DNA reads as TGCAGCGTTCGGGGTTTGAACACTGAAGCTTTCTTT.

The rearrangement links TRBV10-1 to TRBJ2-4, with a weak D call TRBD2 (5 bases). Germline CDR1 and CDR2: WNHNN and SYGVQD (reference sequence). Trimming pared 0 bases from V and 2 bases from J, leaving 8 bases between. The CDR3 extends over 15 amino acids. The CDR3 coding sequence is TGCGCCAGCAGTGAGTCGTACGGGACCAAAAACATTCAGTACTTC. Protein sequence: CASSESYGTKNIQYF.

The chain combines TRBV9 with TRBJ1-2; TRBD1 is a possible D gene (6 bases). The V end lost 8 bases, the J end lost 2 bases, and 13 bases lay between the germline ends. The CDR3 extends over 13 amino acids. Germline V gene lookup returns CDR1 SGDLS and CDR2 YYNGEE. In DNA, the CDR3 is TGTGCCAGTTCCCACACAGGGAACTATGGCTACACCTTC. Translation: CASSHTGNYGYTF.

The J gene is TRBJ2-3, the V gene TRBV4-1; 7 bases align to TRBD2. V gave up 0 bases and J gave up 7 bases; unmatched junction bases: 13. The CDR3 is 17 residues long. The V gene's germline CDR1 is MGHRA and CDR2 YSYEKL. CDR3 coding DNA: TGCGCCAGCAGCCAAGATAATAGGCGGGGGTTACTCCATACGCAGTATTTT. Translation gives CASSQDNRRGLLHTQYF.

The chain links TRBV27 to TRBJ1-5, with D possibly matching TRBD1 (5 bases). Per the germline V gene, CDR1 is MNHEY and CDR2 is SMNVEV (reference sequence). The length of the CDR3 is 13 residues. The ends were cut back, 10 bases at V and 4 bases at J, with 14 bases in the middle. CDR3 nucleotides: TGTGCCACCGCAGACAGACCAAATCAGCCCCAGCATTTT. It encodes CATADRPNQPQHF.

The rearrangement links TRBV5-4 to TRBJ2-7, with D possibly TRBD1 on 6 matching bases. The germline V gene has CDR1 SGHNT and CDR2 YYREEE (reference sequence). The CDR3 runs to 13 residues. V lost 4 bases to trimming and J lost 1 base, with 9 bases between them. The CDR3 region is CASSPRGSYEQYF. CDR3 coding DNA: TGTGCCAGCAGCCCGAGGGGGTCCTACGAGCAGTACTTC.